One T cell receptor beta chain is described in this entry. CDR3 length: 18 amino acids. CDR1 is SEHNR, CDR2 FQNEAQ, per germline (reference sequence). Trimming took 4 bases from V and 2 from J; bases not matched to a gene: 14. The sample belongs to a study of CD8 T cells in Susac syndrome. Study details: At the time of blood draw, patients with Susac syndrome were therapy-naive, receiving corticosteroids, or receiving intravenous immunoglobulin alone.

An input of roughly 0.5 to 1 ug of RNA was subjected to reverse transcription using random hexamers. TCRdb reanalysed the immunoSEQ multiplex PCR reads using MiXCR and keeps one entry per CDR3 protein. The profile shows approximately 190,000 distinct CDR3 sequences, approximately 94% of them singletons. The clonotype originates from a human donor with Susac syndrome. The chain has TRBV7-9 and TRBJ2-7; 10 bases map to TRBD1. Input material: CD4+ T cells from PBMCs. The CDR3 DNA reads TGTGCCAGCAGCTCTGGGGACAGGGGACTCCCTAGACCCTACGAGCAGTACTTC. This translates into CASSSGDRGLPRPYEQYF.